The next 29 T cell receptor beta chains were all read from a single sample in a study of T cell responses to AZD1222 COVID-19 vaccine. The method was immunoSEQ multiplex PCR; TCRdb's version includes in-frame clones alone and lacks a portion of them. The sample comprises 130,000 or so clones, approximately 90% of which are singletons, and under 3.5% rests with the top ten. The sequencing here drew on peripheral blood, taken on day 0 of AZD1222 vaccination. These receptors came from an adult in good health.

This rearrangement joins TRBV11-2 to TRBJ2-5; 7 bases fit TRBD2. J lost 4 bases, V lost 5 bases, and 10 bases had no gene match. The germline gives CDR1 SGHAT, CDR2 FQNNGV. This CDR3 comprises 15 residues. The CDR3 DNA is TGTGCCAGCAGCCCAAGACTAGCCGCCCCAGAGACCCAGTACTTC. This encodes CASSPRLAAPETQYF.

V is TRBV9 and J is TRBJ2-7; no firm D call. The CDR3 covers 12 residues. The germline gives CDR1 SGDLS, CDR2 YYNGEE. The V end was cut by 4 bases, the J end by 0 bases, with 5 bases between. The CDR3 nucleotides read TGTGCCAGCAGCTCGAGCTCCTACGAGCAGTACTTC. Translating it yields CASSSSSYEQYF.

The rearrangement joins TRBV7-9 to TRBJ2-2; D is possibly TRBD1 or TRBD2 (5 bases each). The ends were cut back, 3 bases at V and 2 bases at J, with 10 bases in the middle. CDR1 SEHNR and CDR2 FQNEAQ come from the germline V gene (reference sequence). The CDR3 covers 15 residues. CDR3 protein: CASSFRGNNTGELFF. The CDR3 bases are TGTGCCAGCAGCTTCCGGGGCAACAACACCGGGGAGCTGTTTTTT.

The chain recombines TRBV7-8 with TRBJ2-1, with TRBD2 identical over 8 bases. V lost 0 bases to trimming and J lost 6 bases; unmatched junction nucleotides: 7. This CDR3 is built from 16 residues. Per the germline V gene, CDR1 is SGHVS and CDR2 is FQNEAQ. The CDR3 is CASSLAGGGYPNEQFF. CDR3 DNA sequence: TGTGCCAGCAGCTTAGCGGGCGGGGGGTACCCCAATGAGCAGTTCTTC.

The chain employs TRBV24-1 and TRBJ2-1, with D perhaps TRBD1 or TRBD2 (5 bases each). The V end was cut by 1 base, the J end by 13 bases, with 13 bases between. Looked up from germline, CDR1 is KGHDR and CDR2 is SFDVKD. The CDR3 runs to 13 residues. CDR3 residues: CATSDFPGTAQFF. DNA for the CDR3: TGTGCCACCAGTGATTTCCCCGGGACCGCTCAGTTCTTC.

In its sample, this clone was seen once. The J gene is TRBJ1-2, the V gene TRBV29-1, with D hard to call. The CDR3 runs to 11 residues. Germline loops: CDR1 SQVTM, CDR2 ANQGSEA. With 3 bases removed from V and 4 bases from J, the gap between germline ends came to 6 bases. The CDR3 sequence: CSVDPRYGYTF. In nucleotides, the CDR3 is TGCAGCGTTGACCCCCGCTATGGCTACACCTTC.

V and J are TRBV5-1 and TRBJ2-2, with D tentatively TRBD2 (5 bases). CDR1 is SGHRS and CDR2 is YFSETQ in the germline V gene. The CDR3 runs to 16 residues. Between the trimmed V and J ends, which lost 0 bases and 5 bases, there was a span of 14 bases. CDR3 protein: CASSLAASLGTGELFF. In DNA form, the CDR3 reads TGCGCCAGCAGCTTGGCGGCTAGCTTGGGAACCGGGGAGCTGTTTTTT.

The V and J genes are TRBV20-1 and TRBJ1-5, with 7 bases aligning to TRBD1. The CDR3 is 13 amino acids. V trimming: 3 bases; J trimming: 5 bases; junction bases outside the gene matches: 4. Per the germline V gene, CDR1 is DFQATT and CDR2 is SNEGSKA (reference sequence). The CDR3 loop is CSASKGADQPQHF. CDR3 sequence (DNA): TGCAGTGCTAGTAAGGGGGCCGATCAGCCCCAGCATTTT.

The J gene is TRBJ1-5, the V gene TRBV24-1; D gene uncertain. This CDR3 has 16 amino acids. V was clipped by 3 bases and J by 2 bases, with 13 bases between them. Per the germline V gene, CDR1 is KGHDR and CDR2 is SFDVKD. The CDR3 DNA follows: TGTGCCACCAGTGATCCCCGGGTTGCGGGCAATCAGCCCCAGCATTTT. It translates to CATSDPRVAGNQPQHF.

This chain joins TRBV3-1 (or the pseudogene TRBV3-2) and TRBJ2-7; D gene uncertain. The germline V gene has CDR1 LGHDT and CDR2 YNNKEL (reference sequence). The CDR3 covers 15 residues. V was clipped by 1 base and J by 0 bases, with 10 bases between them. The CDR3 loop is CASSQATVPSYEQYF. For the CDR3, the DNA is TGTGCCAGCAGCCAAGCAACAGTCCCCTCCTACGAGCAGTACTTC.

This chain joins TRBV29-1 and TRBJ1-2; a weak D match, TRBD1 (5 bases). The CDR3 has 13 residues. V was shortened by 3 bases and J by 4 bases, with 12 bases between the two germline ends. CDR1 and CDR2 from the germline V gene are SQVTM and ANQGSEA. The CDR3 here is CSVDDTGRYGYTF. The CDR3 DNA sequence: TGCAGCGTTGATGATACAGGTCGCTATGGCTACACCTTC. Full variable domain (remainder filled in from reference TRBV29-1 and TRBJ1-2): SAVISQKPSRDICQRGTSLTIQCQVDSQVTMMFWYRQQPGQSLTLIATANQGSEATYESGFVIDKFPISRPNLTFSTLTVSNMSPEDSSIYLCSVDDTGRYGYTFGSGTRLTVV.

V and J are TRBV30 and TRBJ2-7; the D gene is possibly TRBD2 (5 bases). Germline lookup yields CDR1 GTSNPN and CDR2 SVGIG (reference sequence). V gave up 2 bases and J gave up 2 bases, with 10 bases separating them. The CDR3 has 13 amino acids. For the CDR3, the DNA is TGTGCCTGGAGTTTCGGACTTCCCTACGAGCAGTACTTC. This sequence encodes CAWSFGLPYEQYF.

This clone was seen just once. This chain joins TRBV30 and TRBJ1-6; 10 bases agree with TRBD1. V gave up 2 bases and J gave up 9 bases; unmatched junction bases: 4. From germline, CDR1 is GTSNPN and CDR2 SVGIG (reference sequence). The CDR3 runs to 14 residues. The CDR3 nucleotides read TGTGCCTGGAGTCGTGGACAGGGGGGTTCACCCCTCCACTTT. It yields the protein CAWSRGQGGSPLHF.

The rearrangement joins TRBV7-9 to TRBJ2-2; D not resolved. Germline CDR1 is SEHNR and CDR2 is FQNEAQ (reference sequence). The CDR3 contains 14 residues. Trimming took off 4 bases at V and 6 bases at J, with 12 bases between the two ends. The CDR3 sequence is CASSSVGGPGELFF. The CDR3 nucleotides read TGTGCCAGCAGCTCCGTTGGTGGGCCCGGGGAGCTGTTTTTT.

Only one count was recorded for this clone. J is TRBJ2-7 and V is TRBV7-2, with D tentatively TRBD1 or TRBD2 (5 bases each). The V end lost 5 bases, the J end lost 3 bases, and 11 bases lay between the germline ends. This CDR3 has 13 residues. Germline assignment: CDR1 SGHTA and CDR2 FQGNSA. CDR3 sequence: CASSEGTFYEQYF. CDR3 bases: TGTGCCAGCAGCGAGGGGACCTTCTACGAGCAGTACTTC.

The J gene is TRBJ1-2, the V gene TRBV10-3, with D maybe TRBD1 (6 bases). Deletions cut 4 bases from V and 3 bases from J, with 12 bases between. The CDR3 runs 14 residues. Germline V gives CDR1 ENHRY, CDR2 SYGVKD. CDR3 nucleotides: TGTGCCATCAGTGTTCAGGGGCTGCACTATGGCTACACCTTC. It translates to CAISVQGLHYGYTF.

V is TRBV4-1 and J is TRBJ2-2, with 8 bases that match TRBD2. There are 15 residues in the CDR3. Germline assignment: CDR1 MGHRA and CDR2 YSYEKL. Germline trimming cut 2 bases from V and 6 bases from J; bases unmatched to any gene: 5. The CDR3 region is CASSQQRGLSGELFF. CDR3 bases: TGCGCCAGCAGCCAACAGCGGGGGCTCTCCGGGGAGCTGTTTTTT.

The rearrangement uses TRBV27 and TRBJ1-1; D may be TRBD1 (5 bases). Trimming removed 7 bases at V and 2 bases at J, with 17 bases between. Germline CDR1 MNHEY, CDR2 SMNVEV (reference sequence). This CDR3 contains 15 residues. This chain's CDR3 is CASTLGPGRNTEAFF. The CDR3 nucleotides read TGTGCCAGCACCCTCGGTCCAGGGCGTAACACTGAAGCTTTCTTT.

The genes are TRBV11-3 and TRBJ2-3; 12 bases line up with TRBD2. Trimming removed 1 base from V and 0 bases from J; junction bases left unmatched: 5. Germline assignment: CDR1 SGHNT and CDR2 YENEEA. CDR3 length: 18 amino acids. Written as DNA, the CDR3 is TGTGCCAGCAGCTTAGGGATGCTAGCGGGGGGGAGCACAGATACGCAGTATTTT. Amino acids: CASSLGMLAGGSTDTQYF.

The J gene is TRBJ2-3, the V gene TRBV3-1 (or the pseudogene TRBV3-2), with D perhaps matching TRBD2 (6 bases). Trimming took 1 base from V and 0 from J, leaving 14 bases between them. Germline V CDR1 and CDR2: LGHDT, YNNKEL (reference sequence). CDR3 length: 17 amino acids. The CDR3 region is CASSQGYRRGSTDTQYF. For the CDR3, the DNA is TGTGCCAGCAGCCAAGGTTACCGGCGGGGAAGCACAGATACGCAGTATTTT.

This clone came up once. The V and J genes are TRBV5-1 and TRBJ1-4; 8 bases are a match to TRBD1. Germline V gene data show CDR1 as SGHRS and CDR2 as YFSETQ. The J segment lost 5 bases and the V segment lost 2 bases, leaving 8 bases of the junction unmatched. This CDR3 has 16 residues. This chain's CDR3 is CASSLRTGLRNEKLFF. CDR3 DNA sequence: TGCGCCAGCAGCTTAAGGACAGGGTTGCGGAATGAAAAACTGTTTTTT.

The chain employs TRBV19 and TRBJ1-2, with a weak D call TRBD1 (6 bases). Germline V gene lookup returns CDR1 LNHDA and CDR2 SQIVND (reference sequence). V lost 7 bases and J 3 bases, leaving 24 bases between the germline ends. CDR3 length equals 17 residues. CDR3 DNA: TGTGCCAGTAAGGGGGTCCCCTCTCGAGATATGGACTATGGCTACACCTTC. Protein: CASKGVPSRDMDYGYTF.

The rearrangement uses TRBV13 and TRBJ1-5; tentative D call: TRBD1 (5 bases). From germline, CDR1 is PRHDT and CDR2 FYEKMQ (reference sequence). The CDR3 totals 14 residues. Trimming stripped 0 bases from V and 2 bases from J, with 5 bases between. CDR3 sequence (DNA): TGTGCCAGCAGCTTAGGACAGGGCAATCAGCCCCAGCATTTT. It is translated as CASSLGQGNQPQHF.

This chain uses TRBV5-4 with TRBJ1-2, with D hard to call. Germline V gene sequence: CDR1 SGHNT, CDR2 YYREEE (reference sequence). Between the trimmed V and J ends, which lost 4 bases and 6 bases, there was a span of 16 bases. The CDR3 loop spans 14 amino acids. The CDR3 protein is CASSPQTTSDGYTF. CDR3 sequence (DNA): TGTGCCAGCAGCCCACAAACCACCTCCGATGGCTACACCTTC.

This rearrangement joins TRBV6-2 or TRBV6-3 to TRBJ1-3, with D possibly being TRBD1 (5 bases). This CDR3 contains 17 residues. V gave up 4 bases and J gave up 0 bases, with 16 bases separating them. CDR1 is MNHEY and CDR2 is SVGEGT in the germline V gene. CDR3 residues: CASSSTRDFSSGNTIYF. The CDR3 nucleotides are TGTGCCAGCAGTTCGACCCGGGACTTCAGCTCTGGAAACACCATATATTTT.

V usage is TRBV7-2 and J usage is TRBJ2-7, with no clear D. V dropped 1 base and J dropped 5 bases, with 6 bases sitting between them. Germline CDR1 SGHTA, CDR2 FQGNSA. The CDR3 extends over 12 amino acids. The CDR3 loop is CASSLEADEQYF. The CDR3 nucleotides read TGTGCCAGCAGCTTAGAGGCGGACGAGCAGTACTTC.

The rearrangement links TRBV6-5 to TRBJ1-1; maybe TRBD1 (5 bases). Germline V CDR1 and CDR2: MNHEY, SVGAGI. There are 15 residues in the CDR3. Trimming left V 0 bases short and J 6 bases short, with 14 bases between. The DNA for the CDR3 is TGTGCCAGCAGTTACTCTAGACAGATGTCTTCTGAAGCTTTCTTT. Translating it yields CASSYSRQMSSEAFF.

This clone was seen only once. The J gene is TRBJ1-4, the V gene TRBV5-4, with D tentatively TRBD1 (5 bases). The CDR3 length is 14 residues. Per the germline V gene, CDR1 is SGHNT and CDR2 is YYREEE (reference sequence). The ends were cut back, 3 bases at V and 4 bases at J, with 10 bases in the middle. The CDR3 protein is CASSSPGDNEKLFF. Here the CDR3 DNA reads TGTGCCAGCAGCTCACCGGGGGATAATGAAAAACTGTTTTTT.

The genes are TRBV2 and TRBJ1-5; D not certain. V dropped 4 bases and J dropped 2 bases, with 12 bases sitting between them. This CDR3 is 15 amino acids long. Germline CDR1 is SNHLY and CDR2 is FYNNEI. For the CDR3, the DNA is TGTGCCAGCAGTGGGGGAGTTCCCGGCAATCAGCCCCAGCATTTT. As protein: CASSGGVPGNQPQHF.